The table lists the clone carrying this TCR beta chain with a few counts. The data belong to a study of blood T cell repertoires in COVID-19. Across the study: In each case, the material was cDNA or gDNA derived from T cells, B-cell-depleted T cells, or PBMCs.

Membership in each cohort depended on participant-reported clinical history. The ends were cut back, 11 bases at V and 2 bases at J, with 9 bases in the middle. Germline CDR1 reads MDHEN; CDR2 reads SYDVKM. This CDR3 region has 12 residues. This table comes from immunoSEQ multiplex PCR, and its TCRdb copy is limited to in-frame clones, with some not included. The sample comprises some 360,000 clones, more than 70% of which are singletons, and approximately 1% rests with the top ten. The source of this sequence is a woman in her twenties or thirties who had been exposed to COVID-19. The chain recombines TRBV28 with TRBJ2-2; no clear D. Material: PBMCs or T cells enriched from blood (not recorded which). The CDR3 is CAYRENTGELFF. The CDR3, as DNA: TGTGCCTACCGAGAAAACACCGGGGAGCTGTTTTTT.